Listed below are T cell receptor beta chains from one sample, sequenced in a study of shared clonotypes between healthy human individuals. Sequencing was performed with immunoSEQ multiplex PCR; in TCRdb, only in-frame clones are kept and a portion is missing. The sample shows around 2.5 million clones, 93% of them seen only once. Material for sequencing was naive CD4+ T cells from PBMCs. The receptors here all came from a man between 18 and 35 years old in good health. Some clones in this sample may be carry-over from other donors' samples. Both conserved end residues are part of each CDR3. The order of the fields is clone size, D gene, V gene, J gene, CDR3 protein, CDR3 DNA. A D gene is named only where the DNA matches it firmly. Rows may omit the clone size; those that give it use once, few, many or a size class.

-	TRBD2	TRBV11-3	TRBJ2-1	CASSPGVAGGEEQFF	TGTGCCAGCAGCCCCGGGGTAGCGGGAGGGGAAGAGCAGTTCTTC
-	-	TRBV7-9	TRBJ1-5	CASSSKNQPQHF	TGTGCCAGCAGCTCAAAGAATCAGCCCCAGCATTTT
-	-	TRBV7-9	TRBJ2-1	CASSPGERLNNEQFF	TGTGCCAGCAGCCCGGGGGAGCGGCTAAACAATGAGCAGTTCTTC
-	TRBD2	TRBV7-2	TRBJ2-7	CASSLREGPYEQYF	TGTGCCAGCAGCCTTAGGGAGGGCCCCTACGAGCAGTACTTC
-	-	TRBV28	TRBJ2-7	CASSLGPSYEQYF	TGTGCCAGCAGTTTGGGTCCAAGCTACGAGCAGTACTTC
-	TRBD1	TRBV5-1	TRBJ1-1	CASSPQTGVNTEAFF	TGCGCCAGCAGCCCCCAGACAGGGGTGAACACTGAAGCTTTCTTT
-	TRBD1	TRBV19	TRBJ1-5	CASSTDRANQPQHF	TGTGCCAGTAGTACGGACAGGGCCAATCAGCCCCAGCATTTT
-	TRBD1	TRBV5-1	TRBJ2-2	CASSLGQGGGELFF	TGCGCCAGCAGCCTGGGACAGGGTGGCGGGGAGCTGTTTTTT
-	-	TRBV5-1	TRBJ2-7	CASSLSGSSSYEQYF	TGCGCCAGCAGCTTGTCGGGGTCCAGCTCCTACGAGCAGTACTTC
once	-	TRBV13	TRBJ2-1	CASSLVSGSYNEQFF	TGTGCCAGCAGCTTGGTCAGCGGTTCCTACAATGAGCAGTTCTTC
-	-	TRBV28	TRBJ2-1	CASSMGGGHPYNEQFF	TGTGCCAGCAGTATGGGAGGGGGCCACCCCTACAATGAGCAGTTCTTC
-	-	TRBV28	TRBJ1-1	CASSLFTGTYPTEAFF	TGTGCCAGCAGTTTATTCACAGGGACTTATCCGACCGAAGCTTTCTTT
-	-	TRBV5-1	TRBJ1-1	CASSSRLRVGEGYTEAFF	TGCGCCAGCAGCTCGCGCCTCAGGGTAGGGGAAGGGTACACTGAAGCTTTCTTT
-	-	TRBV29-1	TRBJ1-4	CSVGRRGEKLFF	TGCAGCGTTGGTCGCAGGGGTGAAAAACTGTTTTTT
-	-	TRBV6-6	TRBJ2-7	CASSYSSRGTYEQYF	TGTGCCAGCAGTTACTCGAGCCGGGGTACGTACGAGCAGTACTTC
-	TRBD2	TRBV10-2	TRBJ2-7	CASSRGVGELYF	TGCGCCAGCAGCCGGGGGGTGGGGGAGCTGTACTTC
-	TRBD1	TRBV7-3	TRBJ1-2	CASSPTGAVGYTF	TGTGCCAGCAGCCCGACAGGGGCAGTTGGCTACACCTTC
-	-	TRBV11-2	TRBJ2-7	CASSLARSGKVDEQYF	TGTGCCAGCAGCTTAGCGAGGTCAGGGAAGGTCGACGAGCAGTACTTC
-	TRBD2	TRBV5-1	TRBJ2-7	CASSLITSGNSYEQYF	TGCGCCAGCAGCTTGATTACTAGCGGGAACTCCTACGAGCAGTACTTC
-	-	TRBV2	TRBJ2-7	CASRQAFSRHEQYF	TGTGCCAGCCGGCAGGCATTTTCACGTCACGAGCAGTACTTC
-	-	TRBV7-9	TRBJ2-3	CASSSQAGQASQYF	TGTGCCAGCAGCTCCCAAGCGGGTCAAGCATCGCAGTATTTT
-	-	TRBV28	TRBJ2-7	CASSLAGQSSYEQYF	TGTGCCAGCAGTTTGGCGGGACAGAGCTCCTACGAGCAGTACTTC
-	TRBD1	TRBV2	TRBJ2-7	CASRGTGNRYEQYF	TGTGCCAGCAGGGGGACAGGGAACAGGTACGAGCAGTACTTC
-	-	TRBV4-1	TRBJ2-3	CASSQDISGVAEGTDTQYF	TGCGCCAGCAGCCAAGATATTAGTGGGGTAGCGGAGGGCACAGATACGCAGTATTTT
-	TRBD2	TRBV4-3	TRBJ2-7	CASSQDTSSGGSYEQYF	TGCGCCAGCAGCCAAGACACCTCTAGCGGCGGCTCCTACGAGCAGTACTTC
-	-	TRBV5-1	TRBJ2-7	CASSRGAHRGLPYEQYF	TGCGCCAGCAGCCGAGGGGCCCACAGGGGACTCCCCTACGAGCAGTACTTC
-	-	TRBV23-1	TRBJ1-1	CASSQSWGGTEAFF	TGCGCCAGCAGTCAATCGTGGGGGGGAACTGAAGCTTTCTTT
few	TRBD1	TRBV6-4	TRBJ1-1	CASSRTGFTEAFF	TGTGCCAGCAGCAGGACAGGGTTCACTGAAGCTTTCTTT
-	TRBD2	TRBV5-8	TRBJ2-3	CASSPEGLAAFDTQYF	TGTGCCAGCAGCCCCGAGGGGCTAGCGGCGTTTGATACGCAGTATTTT
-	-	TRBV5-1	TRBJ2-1	CASSLQSSYNEQFF	TGCGCCAGCAGCCTACAGAGCTCCTACAATGAGCAGTTCTTC
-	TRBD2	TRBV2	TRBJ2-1	CASKRERGYNEQFF	TGTGCCAGCAAGCGGGAGAGGGGGTACAATGAGCAGTTCTTC
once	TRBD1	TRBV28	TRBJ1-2	CASSLSGTGLLYGYTF	TGTGCCAGCAGTTTATCCGGGACAGGGTTGCTGTATGGCTACACCTTC
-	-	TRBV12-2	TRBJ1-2	CASRSRSSTYGYTF	TGTGCAAGTCGCTCCAGGAGCTCAACTTATGGCTACACCTTC
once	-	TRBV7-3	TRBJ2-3	CASSLTMVDTQYF	TGTGCCAGCAGCTTAACGATGGTTGATACGCAGTATTTT
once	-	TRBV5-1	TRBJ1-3	CASSFGSSGNTIYF	TGCGCCAGCAGCTTCGGAAGCTCTGGAAACACCATATATTTT
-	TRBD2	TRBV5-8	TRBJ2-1	CASSSHTSGRARQFF	TGTGCCAGCAGCTCCCACACTAGCGGGAGGGCCAGGCAGTTCTTC
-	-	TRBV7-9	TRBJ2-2	CASSQSTGELFF	TGTGCCAGCAGCCAGAGCACCGGGGAGCTGTTTTTT
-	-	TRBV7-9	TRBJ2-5	CASSLWSGQGETQYF	TGTGCCAGCAGCTTATGGTCAGGGCAGGGAGAGACCCAGTACTTC
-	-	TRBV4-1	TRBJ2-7	CASSQPGYTYEQYF	TGCGCCAGCAGTCAACCGGGCTATACCTACGAGCAGTACTTC
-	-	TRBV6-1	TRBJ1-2	CASSVSGYTF	TGTGCCAGCAGTGTCTCTGGCTACACCTTC
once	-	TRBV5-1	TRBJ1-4	CASSLEGAFNEKLFF	TGCGCCAGCAGCTTGGAAGGGGCCTTCAATGAAAAACTGTTTTTT
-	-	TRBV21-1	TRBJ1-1	CASSKDRGGTEAFF	TGTGCCAGCAGCAAAGACAGGGGGGGCACTGAAGCTTTCTTT